Listed here are 30 T cell receptor beta chains from one sample, sequenced in a study of blood T cell repertoires in COVID-19. Generated by immunoSEQ multiplex PCR, the TCRdb table keeps only in-frame clones and is missing some. The profile shows 20,000 or so clones, roughly nine tenths of them singletons. The sample comprised peripheral blood. These receptor sequences come from a human donor in a cohort sampled during active COVID-19.

This clone was observed once. The genes are TRBV3-1 (or the pseudogene TRBV3-2) and TRBJ1-4; 7 bases fit TRBD1. Per germline, CDR1 LGHDT and CDR2 YNNKEL (reference sequence). The CDR3 contains 14 residues. After removal of 3 bases from V and 5 bases from J, the junction contained 3 bases not matched to a gene. CDR3 DNA: TGTGCCAGCAGCCAGACAGGGAGAAATGAAAAACTGTTTTTT. Its translation: CASSQTGRNEKLFF.

V gene TRBV13 combines with J gene TRBJ2-1, with TRBD2 matching over 14 bases. Germline CDR1 and CDR2: PRHDT and FYEKMQ (reference sequence). With V trimmed by 2 bases and J by 2 bases, 8 bases remained unmatched. The CDR3 covers 19 residues. The CDR3 bases are TGTGCCAGCAGCTTAAGGACTAGCGGGGGGTCGACAACCTACAATGAGCAGTTCTTC. Protein: CASSLRTSGGSTTYNEQFF.

The gene calls are TRBV4-2 and TRBJ2-5, with a weak D call TRBD2 (6 bases). Trimming left V 1 base short and J 2 bases short, with 17 bases between. The length of the CDR3 is 17 residues. CDR1 and CDR2 (germline): LGHNA, YNFKEQ. The CDR3 nucleotides are TGTGCCAGCAGCCAAGTCTGGGTAGCGGAGACGCAAGAGACCCAGTACTTC. This codes for CASSQVWVAETQETQYF.

The V gene is TRBV27, the J gene TRBJ1-2; 10 bases match TRBD1. V gave up 6 bases and J gave up 8 bases; unmatched junction bases: 15. Looked up from germline, CDR1 is MNHEY and CDR2 is SMNVEV (reference sequence). The CDR3 contains 16 residues. The CDR3: CASRDIGDRGRVGYTF. The CDR3 bases are TGTGCCAGCAGAGATATAGGTGACAGGGGGCGAGTGGGCTACACCTTC.

The V gene is TRBV5-1, the J gene TRBJ1-2, with D tentatively TRBD1 (6 bases). From germline, CDR1 is SGHRS and CDR2 YFSETQ. Trimming pared 0 bases from V and 8 bases from J, leaving 17 bases between. The CDR3 loop spans 15 amino acids. For the CDR3, the DNA is TGCGCCAGCAGCTTGGGGGACACCATGGTGCGGGGCTACACCTTC. Translated, it gives CASSLGDTMVRGYTF.

The J gene is TRBJ1-2, the V gene TRBV19, with 7 bases fitting TRBD1. The trim removed 7 bases at V and 5 bases at J, leaving 10 bases unmatched. Germline V gene sequence: CDR1 LNHDA, CDR2 SQIVND (reference sequence). The CDR3 totals 14 residues. The CDR3 bases are TGTGCCAGTATACCGACAGGGTATGATTATGGCTACACCTTC. It yields the protein CASIPTGYDYGYTF.

This clone was observed a single time. V gene TRBV6-5 combines with J gene TRBJ1-1, with D perhaps TRBD1 (5 bases). The V and J ends lost 8 bases and 1 base respectively, with 17 bases between them. The CDR3 runs 15 residues. Looked up from germline, CDR1 is MNHEY and CDR2 is SVGAGI. CDR3 in amino acids: CASEVRGLRNTEAFF. CDR3 sequence (DNA): TGTGCCAGCGAGGTTAGGGGATTGAGGAACACTGAAGCTTTCTTT.

V gene TRBV7-7 combines with J gene TRBJ1-1; TRBD1 matches 8 bases. Germline V gene data show CDR1 as SSHAT and CDR2 as FNYEAQ (reference sequence). Trimming cost V 5 bases and J 10 bases; bases outside gene matches: 18. The CDR3 is 16 amino acids. CDR3 in DNA: TGTGCCAGCAGCCCGATTACCGACCTGACAGGGGTCGTAGCTTTCTTT. Protein product: CASSPITDLTGVVAFF.

This chain uses TRBV5-4 with TRBJ1-6, with TRBD1 matching over 11 bases. The CDR3 consists of 15 residues. Per germline, CDR1 SGHNT and CDR2 YYREEE (reference sequence). Trimming at V came to 3 bases and at J to 9 bases, leaving 5 bases not matched to a gene. CDR3 in DNA: TGTGCCAGCAGCTACGGCGGGACAGGGGGTTCACCCCTCCACTTT. Its translation is CASSYGGTGGSPLHF.

CDR3 nucleotides: TGTGCCAGCAGCCCCCCGGGGGACCAAGAGACCCAGTACTTC. It specifies CASSPPGDQETQYF. The chain has TRBV11-3 and TRBJ2-5, with D possibly TRBD2 on 6 matching bases. CDR3 size: 14 residues. In germline, CDR1 is SGHNT, CDR2 YENEEA. Trimming cost V 5 bases and J 0 bases, with 10 bases left between them.

The chain couples TRBV23-1 to TRBJ1-2; D is possibly TRBD1 (5 bases). TRBV23-1 is labeled an ORF, and its function is uncertain. There are 14 residues in the CDR3. The ends were cut back, 4 bases at V and 8 bases at J, with 17 bases in the middle. CDR3 sequence (DNA): TGCGCCAGCAGTCGTCTCGCAGGGTTGCCCGGCTACACCTTC. Its translation: CASSRLAGLPGYTF.

V is TRBV5-1 and J is TRBJ1-1, with D possibly being TRBD1 (5 bases). The CDR3 spans 14 residues. Trimming took 1 base from V and 3 from J, leaving 10 bases between them. The V gene's germline CDR1 is SGHRS and CDR2 YFSETQ. The CDR3 region has the DNA TGCGCCAGCAGCTTGTGGGGCGGGGACACTGAAGCTTTCTTT. Translation gives CASSLWGGDTEAFF.

The chain joins TRBV3-1 (or the pseudogene TRBV3-2) to TRBJ1-2; 7 bases fit TRBD1. The CDR3 spans 16 residues. The V and J ends lost 3 bases and 2 bases, in that order; junction bases with no gene match: 9. CDR1 is LGHDT, CDR2 YNNKEL, per germline (reference sequence). CDR3 DNA: TGTGCCAGCAGCCATCTAGACAGGGTGATGAACTATGGCTACACCTTC. It is translated as CASSHLDRVMNYGYTF.

The rearrangement uses TRBV3-1 (or the pseudogene TRBV3-2) and TRBJ2-1; 13 positions agree with TRBD2. Germline V gene lookup returns CDR1 LGHDT and CDR2 YNNKEL (reference sequence). The V and J ends lost 5 bases and 7 bases, in that order; junction bases with no gene match: 5. This CDR3 has 15 amino acids. The DNA for the CDR3 is TGTGCCAGCAGCTTAAGACTAGCGGGGGGAAATGAGCAGTTCTTC. Its protein is CASSLRLAGGNEQFF.

There are a few counts of this clone. V usage is TRBV5-1 and J usage is TRBJ2-2; the match to TRBD1 covers 8 bases. With 4 bases clipped from V and 1 base from J, the junction kept 6 bases outside the gene matches. CDR1 and CDR2 (germline): SGHRS, YFSETQ. This CDR3 region has 16 residues. The CDR3 DNA reads TGCGCCAGCAGCACAAATGGACAGGGGAACACCGGGGAGCTGTTTTTT. Protein: CASSTNGQGNTGELFF.

The chain couples TRBV29-1 to TRBJ2-3; TRBD2 aligns across 7 bases. Germline trimming cut 6 bases from V and 2 bases from J; bases unmatched to any gene: 8. In germline, CDR1 is SQVTM, CDR2 ANQGSEA. This CDR3 has 14 residues. In DNA, the CDR3 is TGCAGCGTCCTCGGGGACTATCTCACAGATACGCAGTATTTT. Translating it yields CSVLGDYLTDTQYF.

The chain employs TRBV10-3 and TRBJ1-1; TRBD1 might be the D (6 bases). Germline CDR1 and CDR2: ENHRY and SYGVKD. This CDR3 contains 14 residues. Between the trimmed V and J ends, which lost 7 bases and 0 bases, there was a span of 12 bases. In DNA form, the CDR3 reads TGTGCCATCAACGGACAGAGCATGAACACTGAAGCTTTCTTT. Translated, it gives CAINGQSMNTEAFF.

The chain is built from TRBV9 and TRBJ2-3; D is possibly TRBD1 (5 bases). The V and J ends lost 0 bases and 3 bases respectively, with 14 bases between them. The CDR3 covers 16 residues. Germline CDR1 and CDR2: SGDLS and YYNGEE. The CDR3 sequence: CASSVEAGIGTDTQYF. DNA for the CDR3: TGTGCCAGCAGCGTAGAAGCAGGGATTGGGACAGATACGCAGTATTTT.

The chain employs TRBV29-1 and TRBJ2-1; D possibly corresponds to TRBD1 (6 bases). V lost 6 bases to trimming and J lost 4 bases, with 13 bases between them. The CDR3 sequence is 13 residues long. Germline CDR1 SQVTM, CDR2 ANQGSEA. DNA for the CDR3: TGCAGCGTGGGGACACCGGAATACAATGAGCAGTTCTTC. Translation gives CSVGTPEYNEQFF.

This chain links TRBV11-3 with TRBJ2-3; 13 nucleotides align to TRBD2. V shed 5 bases, J shed 7 bases, and the junction held 6 bases outside the gene matches. CDR3 length: 15 residues. Germline values: CDR1 SGHNT, CDR2 YENEEA. CDR3 sequence reads: CASSQTSGRGNTQYF. As DNA, the CDR3 is TGTGCCAGCAGCCAAACTAGCGGGAGGGGGAATACGCAGTATTTT.

This chain connects TRBV11-2 to TRBJ2-5; 7 positions match TRBD2. The length of the CDR3 is 14 residues. Germline values: CDR1 SGHAT, CDR2 FQNNGV. J gave up 7 bases and V 5 bases, and 10 bases lay outside the gene matches. DNA for the CDR3: TGTGCCAGCAGCCTCCAAGCGGGAACGGGGACCCAGTACTTC. As protein: CASSLQAGTGTQYF.

This clone has only a few counts. The genes are TRBV18 and TRBJ1-1; D gene uncertain. This CDR3 is 13 amino acids long. V lost 2 bases to trimming and J lost 3 bases, with 7 bases between them. The germline V gene encodes CDR1 KGHSH and CDR2 LQKENI. The DNA for the CDR3 is TGTGCCAGCTCACCATTTGAGGACACTGAAGCTTTCTTT. Protein product: CASSPFEDTEAFF.

The CDR3 loop is CASSEFGTQNNNEQFF. In DNA, the CDR3 is TGTGCCAGCAGCGAGTTCGGGACACAAAACAACAATGAGCAGTTCTTC. The chain carries TRBV11-2 and TRBJ2-1, with a possible D match to TRBD1 (6 bases). The CDR3 is made up of 16 amino acids. With 5 bases removed from V and 5 bases from J, the gap between germline ends came to 19 bases. Germline lookup yields CDR1 SGHAT and CDR2 FQNNGV. The complete variable domain, with remaining parts taken from reference TRBV11-2 and TRBJ2-1, reads EAGVAQSPRYKIIEKRQSVAFWCNPISGHATLYWYQQILGQGPKLLIQFQNNGVVDDSQLPKDRFSAERLKGVDSTLKIQPAKLEDSAVYLCASSEFGTQNNNEQFFGPGTRLTVL.

This clone was seen only a few times. The V call is TRBV7-6, the J call TRBJ2-3; 8 nucleotides match TRBD1. CDR1 and CDR2 from the germline V gene are SGHVS and FNYEAQ. V trimming: 5 bases; J trimming: 2 bases; junction bases outside the gene matches: 6. There are 15 residues in the CDR3. CDR3 sequence reads: CASSGWTGPTDTQYF. DNA for the CDR3: TGTGCCAGCAGCGGTTGGACAGGGCCCACAGATACGCAGTATTTT. The full variable domain, rest sourced from reference TRBV7-6 and TRBJ2-3, is GAGVSQSPRYKVTKRGQDVALRCDPISGHVSLYWYRQALGQGPEFLTYFNYEAQQDKSGLPNDRFSAERPEGSISTLTIQRTEQRDSAMYRCASSGWTGPTDTQYFGPGTRLTVL.

The chain joins TRBV7-9 to TRBJ1-5; D unclear. The germline V and J ends were trimmed by 1 base and 9 bases, with 7 bases remaining between them. Per the germline V gene, CDR1 is SEHNR and CDR2 is FQNEAQ (reference sequence). The CDR3 runs to 12 residues. The CDR3 spells CASSLDLWPQHF. The CDR3 DNA follows: TGTGCCAGCAGCTTAGATCTTTGGCCCCAGCATTTT.

This chain uses TRBV6-4 with TRBJ1-3, with a tentative D call TRBD1 (5 bases). The CDR3 spans 14 residues. Trimming cost V 5 bases and J 3 bases, with 11 bases left between them. Germline CDR1 and CDR2: MRHNA and SNTAGT. CDR3 residues: CASSLTGVGNTIYF. The CDR3 region has the DNA TGTGCCAGCAGTTTAACAGGCGTTGGAAACACCATATATTTT.

In its sample, this clone was seen once. V gene TRBV14 combines with J gene TRBJ1-2; TRBD1 is a possible D gene (5 bases). This CDR3 is 12 amino acids long. V lost 4 bases to trimming and J lost 5 bases, with 8 bases between them. CDR1 is SGHDN and CDR2 is FVKESK in the germline V gene. This CDR3 reads CASSLRQYGYTF. The CDR3 DNA sequence: TGTGCCAGCAGCCTGAGACAGTATGGCTACACCTTC.

V gene TRBV4-1 combines with J gene TRBJ1-6, with TRBD1 matching over 7 bases. From germline, CDR1 is MGHRA and CDR2 YSYEKL. Unmatched junction bases numbered 5, after V lost 0 bases and J lost 6 bases. There are 16 residues in the CDR3. The CDR3 DNA sequence: TGCGCCAGCAGCCAAGATGACAGGGTTGTTAATTCACCCCTCCACTTT. This gives the protein CASSQDDRVVNSPLHF.

The gene calls are TRBV12-3 or TRBV12-4 and TRBJ2-7, with D unresolved. The V end lost 3 bases, the J end lost 4 bases, and 10 bases lay between the germline ends. The CDR3 runs to 13 residues. CDR3 amino acids: CASSFGRQYEQYF. CDR3 in DNA: TGTGCCAGCAGTTTCGGCAGACAATACGAGCAGTACTTC.

This rearrangement joins TRBV18 to TRBJ1-1, with 7 positions matching TRBD1. Trimming took 3 bases from V and 2 from J; bases not matched to a gene: 3. The CDR3 is 14 residues long. Germline CDR1 is KGHSH and CDR2 is LQKENI. The CDR3 bases are TGTGCCAGCTCACCCGGGACAGCAAACACTGAAGCTTTCTTT. Its translation is CASSPGTANTEAFF.